This T cell receptor beta chain originates from a study of blood T cell repertoires in COVID-19. As for the study in general: Sites in the United States, Italy and Spain provided acute and convalescent COVID-19 samples. PBMCs, B-cell-depleted T cells, or T cells were the source of the cDNA or gDNA that made up the material.

In the authors' workflow: Estimates of nucleated cell counts were drawn from the amplification of reference gene primers. Sequenced by immunoSEQ multiplex PCR; TCRdb stores in-frame clones only, minus some. V and J calls and clone size are copied from that table; D and trimming were computed from the DNA. The sample lists about 130,000 clones, roughly 88% occurring once. The CDR3 sequence is 14 residues long. V was pared by 1 base and J by 4 bases, with 4 bases of the junction left unmatched. CDR1 SGHRS and CDR2 YFSETQ come from the germline V gene. The TCR originated in a man aged 45 to 65 with acute or convalescent COVID-19. V usage is TRBV5-1 and J usage is TRBJ1-2; 7 positions agree with TRBD1. Sequenced material: peripheral blood. CDR3 protein: CASSLPGTAYGYTF. CDR3 nucleotides: TGCGCCAGCAGCTTGCCCGGGACAGCCTATGGCTACACCTTC.